The clone carrying this T cell receptor (beta chain) came up once. The sample originates from a study of blood T cell repertoires in COVID-19. Background on the study: Samples of COVID-19 (acute and convalescent) were obtained from the United States, Italy and Spain.

In the authors' methods: Quantification of nucleated cells was approximated via reference gene primer amplification. This table comes from immunoSEQ multiplex PCR, and its TCRdb copy is limited to in-frame clones, with some not included. That table supplies the V and J calls and clone size; D and trimming were determined from the DNA. The table includes 150,000 to 200,000 clones, roughly 82% detected once. The length of the CDR3 is 13 residues. V lost 5 bases, J lost 2 bases, and 9 bases lay in between. Germline V gene lookup returns CDR1 MNHEY and CDR2 SMNVEV (reference sequence). Participants were aged 18 to 89 years, lived in some 23 US areas, and enrolled virtually. Donors were grouped by their self-reported clinical history.

The TCR was taken from a woman aged 55-70 years with acute COVID-19. V is TRBV27 and J is TRBJ1-2, with D perhaps matching TRBD1 (6 bases). The sequenced sample consisted of PBMCs or T cells enriched from blood (not recorded which). The CDR3 loop reads CASSRTVNYGYTF. In nucleotides, the CDR3 is TGTGCCAGCAGTCGGACAGTCAACTATGGCTACACCTTC.